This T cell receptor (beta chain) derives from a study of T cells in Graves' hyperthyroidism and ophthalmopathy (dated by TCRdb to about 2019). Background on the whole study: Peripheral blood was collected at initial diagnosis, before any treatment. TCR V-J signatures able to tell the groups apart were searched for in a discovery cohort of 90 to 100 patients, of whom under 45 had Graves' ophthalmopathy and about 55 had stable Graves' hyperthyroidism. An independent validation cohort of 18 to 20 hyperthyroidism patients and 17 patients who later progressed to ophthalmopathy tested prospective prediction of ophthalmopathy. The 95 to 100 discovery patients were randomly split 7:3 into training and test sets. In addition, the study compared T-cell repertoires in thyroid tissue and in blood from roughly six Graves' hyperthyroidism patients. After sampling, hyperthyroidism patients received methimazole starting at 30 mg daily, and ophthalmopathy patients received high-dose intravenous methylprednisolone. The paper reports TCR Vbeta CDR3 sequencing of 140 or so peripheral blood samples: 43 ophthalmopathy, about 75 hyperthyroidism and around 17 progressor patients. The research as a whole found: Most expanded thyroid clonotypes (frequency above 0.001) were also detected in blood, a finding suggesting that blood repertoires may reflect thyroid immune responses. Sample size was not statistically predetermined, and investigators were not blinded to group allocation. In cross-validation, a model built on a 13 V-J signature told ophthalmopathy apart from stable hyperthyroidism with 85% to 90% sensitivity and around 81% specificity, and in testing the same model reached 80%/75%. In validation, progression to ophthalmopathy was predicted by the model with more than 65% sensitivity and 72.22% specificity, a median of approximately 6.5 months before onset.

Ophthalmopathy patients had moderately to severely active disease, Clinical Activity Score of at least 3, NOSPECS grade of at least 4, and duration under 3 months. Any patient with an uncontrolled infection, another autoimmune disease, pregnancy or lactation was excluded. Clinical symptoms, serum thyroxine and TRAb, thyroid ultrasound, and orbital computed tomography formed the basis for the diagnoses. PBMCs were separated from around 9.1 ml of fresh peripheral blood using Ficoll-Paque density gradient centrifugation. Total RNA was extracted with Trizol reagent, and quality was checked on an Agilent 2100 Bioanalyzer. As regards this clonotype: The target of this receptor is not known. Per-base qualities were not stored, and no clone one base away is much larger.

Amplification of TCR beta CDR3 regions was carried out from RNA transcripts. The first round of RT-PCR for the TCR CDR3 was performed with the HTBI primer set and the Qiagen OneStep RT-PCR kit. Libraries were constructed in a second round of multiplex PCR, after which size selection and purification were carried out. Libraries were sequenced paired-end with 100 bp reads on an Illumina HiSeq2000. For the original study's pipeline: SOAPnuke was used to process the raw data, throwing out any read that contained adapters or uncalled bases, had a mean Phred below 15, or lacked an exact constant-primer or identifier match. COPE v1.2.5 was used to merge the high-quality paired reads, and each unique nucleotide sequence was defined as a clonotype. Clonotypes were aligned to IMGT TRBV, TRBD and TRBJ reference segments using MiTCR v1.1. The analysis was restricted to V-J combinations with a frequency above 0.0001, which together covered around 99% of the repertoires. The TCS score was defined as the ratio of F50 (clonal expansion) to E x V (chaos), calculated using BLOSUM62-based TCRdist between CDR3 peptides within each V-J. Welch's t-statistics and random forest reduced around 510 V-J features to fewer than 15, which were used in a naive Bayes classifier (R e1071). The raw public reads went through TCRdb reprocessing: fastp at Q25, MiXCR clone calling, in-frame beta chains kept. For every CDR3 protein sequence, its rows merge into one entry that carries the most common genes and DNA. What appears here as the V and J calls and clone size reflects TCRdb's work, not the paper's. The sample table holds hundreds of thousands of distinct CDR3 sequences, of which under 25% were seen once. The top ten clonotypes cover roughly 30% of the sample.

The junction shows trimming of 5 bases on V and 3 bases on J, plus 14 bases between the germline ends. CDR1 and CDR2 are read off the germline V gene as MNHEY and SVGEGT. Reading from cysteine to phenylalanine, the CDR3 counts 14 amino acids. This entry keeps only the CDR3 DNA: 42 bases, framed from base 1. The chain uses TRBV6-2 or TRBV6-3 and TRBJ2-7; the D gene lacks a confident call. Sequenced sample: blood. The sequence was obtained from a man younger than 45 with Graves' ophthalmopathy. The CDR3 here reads CASSVGSLHYEQYF. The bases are TGTGCCAGCAGTGTAGGATCCTTACACTACGAGCAGTACTTC.